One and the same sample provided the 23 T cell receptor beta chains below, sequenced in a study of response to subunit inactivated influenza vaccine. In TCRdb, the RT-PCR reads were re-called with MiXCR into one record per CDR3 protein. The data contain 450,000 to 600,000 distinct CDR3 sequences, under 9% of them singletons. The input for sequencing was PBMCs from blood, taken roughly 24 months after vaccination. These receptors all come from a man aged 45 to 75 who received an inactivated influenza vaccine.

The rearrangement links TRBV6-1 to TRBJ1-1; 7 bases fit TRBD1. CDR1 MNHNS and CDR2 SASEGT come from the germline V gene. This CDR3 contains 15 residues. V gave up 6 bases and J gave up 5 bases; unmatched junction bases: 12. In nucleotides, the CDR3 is TGTGCCAGCAGCACCTGGACAGGTGCGGGAACTGAAGCTTTCTTT. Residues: CASSTWTGAGTEAFF.

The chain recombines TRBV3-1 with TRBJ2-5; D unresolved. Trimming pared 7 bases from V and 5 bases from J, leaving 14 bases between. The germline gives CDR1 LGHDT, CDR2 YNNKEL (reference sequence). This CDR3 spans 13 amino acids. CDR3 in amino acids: CASIAVGCETQYF. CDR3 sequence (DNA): TGTGCCAGCATCGCCGTGGGGTGCGAGACCCAGTACTTC.

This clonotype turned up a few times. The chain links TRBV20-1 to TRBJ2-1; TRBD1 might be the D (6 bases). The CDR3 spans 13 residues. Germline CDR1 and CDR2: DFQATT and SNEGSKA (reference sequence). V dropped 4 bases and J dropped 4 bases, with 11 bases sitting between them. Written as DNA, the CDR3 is TGCAGTGCTACCCGACAGGAGTACAATGAGCAGTTCTTC. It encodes CSATRQEYNEQFF.

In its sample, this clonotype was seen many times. CDR3 sequence reads: CASSQERDHNEQFF. As DNA, the CDR3 is TGCGCCAGCAGCCAAGAAAGGGACCACAATGAGCAGTTCTTC. This chain links TRBV4-3 with TRBJ2-1; D tentatively fits TRBD1 or TRBD2 (5 bases each). Germline CDR1 reads LGHNA; CDR2 reads YSLEER. This CDR3 has 14 amino acids. V was trimmed by 0 bases and J by 5 bases, leaving 8 bases between them.

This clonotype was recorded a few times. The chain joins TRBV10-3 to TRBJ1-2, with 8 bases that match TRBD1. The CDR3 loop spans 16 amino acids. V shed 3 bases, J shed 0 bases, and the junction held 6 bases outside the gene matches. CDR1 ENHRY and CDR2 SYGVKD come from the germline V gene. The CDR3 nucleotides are TGTGCCATCAGTGATCTAGGACAGGGTTCTAACTATGGCTACACCTTC. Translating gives CAISDLGQGSNYGYTF.

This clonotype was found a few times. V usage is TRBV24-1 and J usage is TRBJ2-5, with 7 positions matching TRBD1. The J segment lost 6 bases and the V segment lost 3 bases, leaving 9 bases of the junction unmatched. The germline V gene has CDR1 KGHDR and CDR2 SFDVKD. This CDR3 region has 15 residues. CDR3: CATSDATGLAKTQYF. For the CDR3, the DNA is TGTGCCACCAGTGATGCGACAGGGCTCGCAAAGACCCAGTACTTC.

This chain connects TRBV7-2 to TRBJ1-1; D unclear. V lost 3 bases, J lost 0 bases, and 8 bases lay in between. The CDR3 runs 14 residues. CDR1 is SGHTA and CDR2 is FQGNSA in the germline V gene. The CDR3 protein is CASSLATMNTEAFF. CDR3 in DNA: TGTGCCAGCAGCTTGGCAACGATGAACACTGAAGCTTTCTTT. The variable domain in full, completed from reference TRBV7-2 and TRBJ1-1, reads GAGVSQSPSNKVTEKGKDVELRCDPISGHTALYWYRQSLGQGLEFLIYFQGNSAPDKSGLPSDRFSAERTGGSVSTLTIQRTQQEDSAVYLCASSLATMNTEAFFGQGTRLTVV.

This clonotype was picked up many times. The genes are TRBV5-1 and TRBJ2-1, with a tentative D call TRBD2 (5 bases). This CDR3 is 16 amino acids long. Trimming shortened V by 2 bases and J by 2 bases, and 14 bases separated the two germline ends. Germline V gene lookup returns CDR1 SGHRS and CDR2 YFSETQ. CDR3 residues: CASSFAGGRTYNEQFF. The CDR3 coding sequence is TGCGCCAGCAGCTTCGCCGGAGGACGAACCTACAATGAGCAGTTCTTC.

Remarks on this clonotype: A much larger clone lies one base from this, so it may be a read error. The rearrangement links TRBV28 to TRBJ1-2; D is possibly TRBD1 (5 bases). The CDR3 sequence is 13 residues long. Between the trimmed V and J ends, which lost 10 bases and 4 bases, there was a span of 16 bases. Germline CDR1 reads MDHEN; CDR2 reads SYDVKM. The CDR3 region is CAISSRAVYGYTF. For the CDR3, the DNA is TGTGCCATCAGCTCCAGGGCCGTCTATGGCTACACCTTC.

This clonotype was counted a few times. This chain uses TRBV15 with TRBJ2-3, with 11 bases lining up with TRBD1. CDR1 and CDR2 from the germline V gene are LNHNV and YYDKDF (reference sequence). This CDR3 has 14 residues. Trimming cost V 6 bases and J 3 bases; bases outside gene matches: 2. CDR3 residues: CATRDRGRTDTQYF. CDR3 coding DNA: TGTGCCACCAGGGACAGGGGGCGAACAGATACGCAGTATTTT.

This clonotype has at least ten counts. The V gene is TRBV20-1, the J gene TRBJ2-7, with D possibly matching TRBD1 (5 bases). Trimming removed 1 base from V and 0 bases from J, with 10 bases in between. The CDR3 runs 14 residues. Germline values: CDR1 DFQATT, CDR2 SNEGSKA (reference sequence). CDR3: CSARVPGHSYEQYF. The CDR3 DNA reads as TGCAGTGCTAGAGTTCCAGGACACTCCTACGAGCAGTACTTC.

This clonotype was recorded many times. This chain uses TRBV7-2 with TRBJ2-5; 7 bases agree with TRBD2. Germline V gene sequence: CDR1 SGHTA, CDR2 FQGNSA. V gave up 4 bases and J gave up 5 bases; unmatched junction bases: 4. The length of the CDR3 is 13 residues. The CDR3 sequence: CASSSGRAETQYF. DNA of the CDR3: TGTGCCAGCAGCTCGGGGAGGGCTGAGACCCAGTACTTC.

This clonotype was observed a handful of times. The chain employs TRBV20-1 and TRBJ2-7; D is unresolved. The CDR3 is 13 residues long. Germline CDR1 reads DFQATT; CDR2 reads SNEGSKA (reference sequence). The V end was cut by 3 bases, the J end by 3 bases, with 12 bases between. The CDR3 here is CSARGVRIYEQYF. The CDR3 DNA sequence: TGCAGTGCTAGGGGTGTCAGAATCTACGAGCAGTACTTC.

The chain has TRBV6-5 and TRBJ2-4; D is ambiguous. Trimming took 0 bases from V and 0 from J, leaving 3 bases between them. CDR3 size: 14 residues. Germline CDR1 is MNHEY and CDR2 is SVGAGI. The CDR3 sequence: CASSYSLAKNIQYF. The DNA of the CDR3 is TGTGCCAGCAGTTACTCGTTAGCCAAAAACATTCAGTACTTC.

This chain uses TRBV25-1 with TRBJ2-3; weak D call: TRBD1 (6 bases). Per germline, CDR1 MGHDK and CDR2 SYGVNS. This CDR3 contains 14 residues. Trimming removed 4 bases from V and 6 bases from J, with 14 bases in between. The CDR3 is CASSATGTRDTQYF. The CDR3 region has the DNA TGTGCCAGCAGTGCGACAGGAACCCGGGATACGCAGTATTTT.

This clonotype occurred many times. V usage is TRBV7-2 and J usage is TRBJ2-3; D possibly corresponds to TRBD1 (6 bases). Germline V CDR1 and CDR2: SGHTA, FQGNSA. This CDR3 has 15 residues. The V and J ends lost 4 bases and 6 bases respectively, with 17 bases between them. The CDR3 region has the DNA TGTGCCAGCAGCTCCAGAGGGCCAGGGGTGGATACGCAGTATTTT. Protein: CASSSRGPGVDTQYF.

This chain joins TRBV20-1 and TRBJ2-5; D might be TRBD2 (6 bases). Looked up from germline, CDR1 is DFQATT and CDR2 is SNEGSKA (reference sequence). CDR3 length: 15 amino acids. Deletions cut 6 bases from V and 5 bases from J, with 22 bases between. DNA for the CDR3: TGCAGTGCCCCCATGCGAAGGGACTCGCAGGAGACCCAGTACTTC. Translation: CSAPMRRDSQETQYF.

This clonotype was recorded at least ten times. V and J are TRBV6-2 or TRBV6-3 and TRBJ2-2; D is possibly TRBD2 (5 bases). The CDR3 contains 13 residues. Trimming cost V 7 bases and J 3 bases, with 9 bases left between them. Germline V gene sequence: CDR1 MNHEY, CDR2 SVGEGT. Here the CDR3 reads CASIRRDTGELFF. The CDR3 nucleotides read TGTGCCAGCATTCGGCGGGACACCGGGGAGCTGTTTTTT.

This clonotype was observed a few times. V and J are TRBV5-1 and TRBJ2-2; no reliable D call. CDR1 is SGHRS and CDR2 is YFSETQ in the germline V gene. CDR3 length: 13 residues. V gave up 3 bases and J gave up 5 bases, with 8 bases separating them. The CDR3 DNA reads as TGCGCCAGCAGCTCCGTGGGGACCGGGGAGCTGTTTTTT. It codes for CASSSVGTGELFF.

This CDR3 reads CASSPLGTTNEKLFF. The CDR3 DNA follows: TGTGCCAGCAGTCCCCTCGGGACAACTAATGAAAAACTGTTTTTT. The rearrangement joins TRBV12-3 or TRBV12-4 to TRBJ1-4; D gene ambiguous. V was cut by 5 bases and J by 0 bases, with 10 bases left in between. The CDR3 spans 15 residues.

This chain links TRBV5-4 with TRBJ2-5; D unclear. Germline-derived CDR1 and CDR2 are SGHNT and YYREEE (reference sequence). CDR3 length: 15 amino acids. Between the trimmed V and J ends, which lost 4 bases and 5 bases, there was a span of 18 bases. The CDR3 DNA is TGTGCCAGCAGCACCCCCGCAGAGCCTCGGGAGACCCAGTACTTC. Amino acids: CASSTPAEPRETQYF.

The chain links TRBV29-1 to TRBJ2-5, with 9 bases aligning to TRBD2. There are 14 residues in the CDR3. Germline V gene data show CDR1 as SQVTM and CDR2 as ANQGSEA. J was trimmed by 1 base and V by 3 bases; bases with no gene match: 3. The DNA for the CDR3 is TGCAGCGTTGACAAGCGGGGGGTCCAAGAGACCCAGTACTTC. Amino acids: CSVDKRGVQETQYF.

The DNA of the CDR3 is TGTGCCAGCAGCGTAGCGGGAGGCTACACAGATACGCAGTATTTT. Its translation is CASSVAGGYTDTQYF. The rearrangement joins TRBV9 to TRBJ2-3, with 7 bases lining up with TRBD2. J gave up 2 bases and V 0 bases, and 3 bases lay outside the gene matches. Germline V gene sequence: CDR1 SGDLS, CDR2 YYNGEE. The CDR3 has 15 residues. The full variable domain, rest sourced from reference TRBV9 and TRBJ2-3, is DSGVTQTPKHLITATGQRVTLRCSPRSGDLSVYWYQQSLDQGLQFLIQYYNGEERAKGNILERFSAQQFPDLHSELNLSSLELGDSALYFCASSVAGGYTDTQYFGPGTRLTVL.